One and the same sample provided the 3 T cell receptor beta chains below, sequenced in a study of PD-1 blockade in classical Hodgkin lymphoma. Relapse after autologous stem cell transplantation occurred in every patient, and brentuximab vedotin exposure varied. Method: immunoSEQ multiplex PCR; TCRdb's copy keeps in-frame clones and lacks some. The sample has about 97,000 clones, roughly 83% seen once. The material sequenced was peripheral blood mononuclear cells (PBMCs), taken at baseline. The receptors shown here come from a human donor with classical Hodgkin lymphoma.

Only a few counts were recorded for this clone. This rearrangement joins TRBV5-4 to TRBJ1-2, with 8 bases identical to TRBD1. From germline, CDR1 is SGHNT and CDR2 YYREEE (reference sequence). This CDR3 has 15 amino acids. Losses at the gene ends were 0 bases for V and 4 bases for J; bases not matched to a gene: 5. CDR3 amino acids: CASSLAGGLGYGYTF. DNA for the CDR3: TGTGCCAGCAGCTTGGCAGGGGGCCTTGGCTATGGCTACACCTTC. Full variable domain (remainder filled in from reference TRBV5-4 and TRBJ1-2): ETGVTQSPTHLIKTRGQQVTLRCSSQSGHNTVSWYQQALGQGPQFIFQYYREEENGRGNFPPRFSGLQFPNYSSELNVNALELDDSALYLCASSLAGGLGYGYTFGSGTRLTVV.

CDR3 DNA sequence: TGTGCCACCAGCAGACAATGGAGCTCCTACGAGCAGTACTTC. Its protein product is CATSRQWSSYEQYF. The V and J genes are TRBV15 and TRBJ2-7; no definite D call. CDR3 size: 14 residues. V lost 2 bases and J lost 0, with 8 bases in between. The germline V gene encodes CDR1 LNHNV and CDR2 YYDKDF (reference sequence).

The chain carries TRBV19 and TRBJ2-1, with 9 bases identical to TRBD2. Germline loops: CDR1 LNHDA, CDR2 SQIVND (reference sequence). V shed 8 bases and J 8 bases; nucleotides not matched to a gene: 22. This CDR3 spans 18 amino acids. In nucleotides, the CDR3 is TGTGCCAGTTCCTGGGAGAGCGGGAGGCTCCGCGTGTCCCATGAGCAGTTCTTC. It yields the protein CASSWESGRLRVSHEQFF.